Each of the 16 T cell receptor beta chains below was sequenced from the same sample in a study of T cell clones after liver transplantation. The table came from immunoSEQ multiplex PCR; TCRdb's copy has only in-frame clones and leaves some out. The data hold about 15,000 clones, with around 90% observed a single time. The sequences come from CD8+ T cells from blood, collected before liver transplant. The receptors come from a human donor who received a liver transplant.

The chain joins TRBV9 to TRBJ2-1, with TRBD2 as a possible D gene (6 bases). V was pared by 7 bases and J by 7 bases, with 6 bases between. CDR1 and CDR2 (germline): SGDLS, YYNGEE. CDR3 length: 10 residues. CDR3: CASGGNEQFF. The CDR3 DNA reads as TGTGCCAGCGGGGGGAATGAGCAGTTCTTC.

The CDR3 loop reads CASSYSGGSGYTF. The CDR3 region has the DNA TGTGCCAGCAGTTACTCGGGGGGTTCGGGCTACACCTTC. The chain recombines TRBV6-5 with TRBJ1-2, with a possible D match to TRBD1 (5 bases). The CDR3 sequence is 13 residues long. Germline CDR1 is MNHEY and CDR2 is SVGAGI. V lost 0 bases, J lost 8 bases, and 10 bases lay in between.

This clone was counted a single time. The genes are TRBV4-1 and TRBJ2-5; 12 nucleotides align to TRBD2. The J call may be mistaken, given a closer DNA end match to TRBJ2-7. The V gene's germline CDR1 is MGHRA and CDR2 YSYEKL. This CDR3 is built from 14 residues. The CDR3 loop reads CASSQTSGSYEQYF. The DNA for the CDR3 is TGCGCCAGCAGCCAGACTAGCGGGAGCTACGAGCAGTACTTC.

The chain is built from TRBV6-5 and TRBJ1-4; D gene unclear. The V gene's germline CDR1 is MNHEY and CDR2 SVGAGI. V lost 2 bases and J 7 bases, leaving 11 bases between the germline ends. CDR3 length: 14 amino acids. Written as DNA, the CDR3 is TGTGCCAGCAGTTACGATATGGAGTCTGAAAAACTGTTTTTT. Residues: CASSYDMESEKLFF.

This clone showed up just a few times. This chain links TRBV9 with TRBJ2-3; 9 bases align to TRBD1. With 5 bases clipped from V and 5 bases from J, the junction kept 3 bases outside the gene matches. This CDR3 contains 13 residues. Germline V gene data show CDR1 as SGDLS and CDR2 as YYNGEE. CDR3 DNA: TGTGCCAGCAGGGGACAGGGTGGAGATACGCAGTATTTT. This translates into CASRGQGGDTQYF.

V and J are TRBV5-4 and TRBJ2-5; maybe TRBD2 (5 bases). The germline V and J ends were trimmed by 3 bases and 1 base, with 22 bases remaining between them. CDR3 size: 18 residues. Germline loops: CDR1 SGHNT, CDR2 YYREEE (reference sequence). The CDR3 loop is CASSWRSLDGQFQETQYF. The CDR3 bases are TGTGCCAGCAGCTGGAGGAGCTTAGACGGCCAATTCCAAGAGACCCAGTACTTC.

The CDR3 sequence is CASSVAGANYGYTF. CDR3 in DNA: TGTGCCAGCAGCGTAGCTGGGGCAAACTATGGCTACACCTTC. The J gene is TRBJ1-2, the V gene TRBV9, with D perhaps TRBD1 (5 bases). CDR3 size: 14 residues. Germline V gene lookup returns CDR1 SGDLS and CDR2 YYNGEE. V dropped 0 bases and J dropped 2 bases, with 8 bases sitting between them. The variable domain in full, with the rest retrieved from reference TRBV9 and TRBJ1-2, is DSGVTQTPKHLITATGQRVTLRCSPRSGDLSVYWYQQSLDQGLQFLIQYYNGEERAKGNILERFSAQQFPDLHSELNLSSLELGDSALYFCASSVAGANYGYTFGSGTRLTVV.

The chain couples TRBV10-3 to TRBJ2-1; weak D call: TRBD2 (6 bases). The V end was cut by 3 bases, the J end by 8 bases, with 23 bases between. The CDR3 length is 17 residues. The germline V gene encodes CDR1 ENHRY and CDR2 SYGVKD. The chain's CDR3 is CAISERAGTLPRDEQFF. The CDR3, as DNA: TGTGCCATCAGTGAACGTGCCGGGACTCTCCCACGGGATGAGCAGTTCTTC.

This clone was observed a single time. The CDR3 loop reads CASSLAGVYNEQFF. CDR3 coding DNA: TGTGCCAGCAGTTTAGCGGGAGTCTACAATGAGCAGTTCTTC. The chain uses TRBV27 and TRBJ2-1, with 7 bases that match TRBD2. Germline V gene data show CDR1 as MNHEY and CDR2 as SMNVEV (reference sequence). CDR3 length: 14 residues. V lost 2 bases and J lost 3; bases outside the gene matches: 1.

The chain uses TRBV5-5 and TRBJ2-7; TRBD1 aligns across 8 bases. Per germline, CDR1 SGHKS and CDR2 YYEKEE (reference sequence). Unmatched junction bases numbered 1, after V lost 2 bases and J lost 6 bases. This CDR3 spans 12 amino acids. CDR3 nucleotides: TGTGCCAGCAGCTTAACAGGGGGCGAGCAGTACTTC. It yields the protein CASSLTGGEQYF.

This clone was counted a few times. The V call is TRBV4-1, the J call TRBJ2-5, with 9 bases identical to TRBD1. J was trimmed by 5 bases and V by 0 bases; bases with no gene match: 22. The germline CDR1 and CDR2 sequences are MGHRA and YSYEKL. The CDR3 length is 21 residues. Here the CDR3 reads CASSQETWIWAHRGPGETQYF. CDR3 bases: TGCGCCAGCAGCCAAGAAACATGGATTTGGGCCCACAGGGGGCCAGGGGAGACCCAGTACTTC.

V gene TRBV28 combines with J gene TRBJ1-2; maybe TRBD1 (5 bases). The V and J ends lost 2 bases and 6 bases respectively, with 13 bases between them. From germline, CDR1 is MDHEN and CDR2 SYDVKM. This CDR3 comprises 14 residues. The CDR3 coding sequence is TGTGCCAGCAGTTTAACCGGGGCTGGGGATGGCTACACCTTC. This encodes CASSLTGAGDGYTF.

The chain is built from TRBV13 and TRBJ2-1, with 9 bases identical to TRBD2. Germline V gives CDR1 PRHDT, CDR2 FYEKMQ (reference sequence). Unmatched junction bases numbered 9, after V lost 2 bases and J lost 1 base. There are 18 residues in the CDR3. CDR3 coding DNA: TGTGCCAGCAGCTTATCGGGGCGACTAGCGGAGTCCTACAATGAGCAGTTCTTC. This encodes CASSLSGRLAESYNEQFF.

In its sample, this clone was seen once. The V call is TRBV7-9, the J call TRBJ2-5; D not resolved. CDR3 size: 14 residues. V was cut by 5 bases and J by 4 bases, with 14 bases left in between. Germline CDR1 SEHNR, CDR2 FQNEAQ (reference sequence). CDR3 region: CASSPRPLRETQYF. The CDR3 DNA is TGTGCCAGCAGCCCCCGGCCCCTTCGAGAGACCCAGTACTTC.

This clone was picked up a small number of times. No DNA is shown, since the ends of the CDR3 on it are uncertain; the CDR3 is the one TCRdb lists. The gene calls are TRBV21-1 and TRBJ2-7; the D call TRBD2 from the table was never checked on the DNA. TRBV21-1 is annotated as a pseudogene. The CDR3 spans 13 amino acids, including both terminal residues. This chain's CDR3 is CASSKYSCYEQYF.

The CDR3 spells CASSQDLGSQETQYF. DNA for the CDR3: TGCGCCAGCAGCCAAGATCTCGGAAGCCAAGAGACCCAGTACTTC. The V and J genes are TRBV4-1 and TRBJ2-5; D not resolved. CDR3 length: 15 residues. The V gene lost 0 bases and the J gene lost 1 base, with 9 bases spanning the gap. Germline V CDR1 and CDR2: MGHRA, YSYEKL.